The rows below give T cell receptor beta chains drawn from one sample of a study of blood T cell repertoires in COVID-19. The data were produced by immunoSEQ multiplex PCR, yet TCRdb's version contains in-frame clones alone and is incomplete. This table holds roughly 150,000 clones, 84% found once. The sequenced sample was PBMCs or T cells enriched from blood (not recorded which). The source is a woman between 45 and 60 years old who had recovered from COVID-19. The CDR3 runs from the conserved cysteine through the conserved F or W. D genes are given only for firm matches. Size is omitted from some rows. Given values are once, few, many or a class for expanded clones.

clone_size	d_call	v_call	j_call	cdr3_aa	cdr3_nt
-	TRBD2	TRBV24-1	TRBJ2-1	CATKGLAGGNEQFF	TGTGCCACCAAGGGACTAGCGGGTGGGAATGAGCAGTTCTTC
-	TRBD1	TRBV7-9	TRBJ2-7	CASSPQGAEQYF	TGTGCCAGCAGCCCACAGGGGGCGGAGCAGTACTTC
few	-	TRBV4-1	TRBJ2-6	CASSPQSGANVLTF	TGCGCCAGCAGCCCCCAATCTGGGGCCAACGTCCTGACTTTC
-	-	TRBV5-6	TRBJ2-7	CASSLGPLSDSPREQYF	TGTGCCAGCAGCTTGGGGCCGCTTTCGGACTCCCCTCGCGAGCAGTACTTC
few	-	TRBV2	TRBJ2-7	CASLDSPASYEQYF	TGTGCCAGCCTGGACAGCCCAGCCTCCTACGAGCAGTACTTC
-	-	TRBV6-5	TRBJ1-1	CASSYSEGTTEAFF	TGTGCCAGCAGTTACAGCGAGGGCACGACTGAAGCTTTCTTT
-	-	TRBV28	TRBJ1-5	CATRGPAVQPQHF	TGTGCCACCCGAGGCCCGGCGGTTCAGCCCCAGCATTTT
-	-	TRBV29-1	TRBJ1-1	CSVVSHLNTEAFF	TGCAGCGTTGTTTCACACCTTAACACTGAAGCTTTCTTT
-	TRBD2	TRBV10-3	TRBJ2-7	CAIGGGTYEQYF	TGTGCCATCGGGGGGGGGACCTACGAGCAGTACTTC
-	-	TRBV6-5	TRBJ1-2	CASSYRGANYGYTF	TGTGCCAGCAGTTATCGGGGAGCTAACTATGGCTACACCTTC
-	-	TRBV18	TRBJ2-7	CASSPENEQYF	TGTGCCAGCTCACCAGAGAACGAGCAGTACTTC
-	-	TRBV12-3/TRBV12-4	TRBJ1-2	CASRRDGHYGYTF	TGTGCCAGTAGGAGGGACGGTCACTATGGCTACACCTTC
-	-	TRBV7-9	TRBJ2-7	CASSLIGGSGYEQYF	TGTGCCAGCAGCTTAATTGGCGGCTCGGGCTACGAGCAGTACTTC
-	-	TRBV6-1	TRBJ2-3	CASSERQAPSTDTQYF	TGTGCCAGCAGTGAACGGCAGGCCCCTAGCACAGATACGCAGTATTTT
-	TRBD1	TRBV28	TRBJ2-7	CASSRTGGRSYEQYF	TGTGCCAGCAGCAGGACAGGGGGACGCTCCTACGAGCAGTACTTC
-	TRBD1	TRBV11-3	TRBJ1-2	CASSLPGGSGYTF	TGTGCCAGCAGCTTACCAGGGGGCTCTGGCTACACCTTC
-	-	TRBV19	TRBJ1-3	CASSIDRGTAPGNTIYF	TGTGCCAGTAGTATAGATCGGGGAACAGCGCCTGGAAACACCATATATTTT
-	-	TRBV18	TRBJ2-1	CASARGRELKNEQFF	TGTGCCAGCGCCCGGGGGCGGGAGTTAAAGAATGAGCAGTTCTTC
-	TRBD1	TRBV11-3	TRBJ1-5	CASSPQGKGQWDQPQHF	TGTGCCAGCAGCCCACAGGGGAAGGGTCAATGGGATCAGCCCCAGCATTTT
-	TRBD2	TRBV4-2	TRBJ2-1	CASSQDRPSGRNEQFF	TGTGCCAGCAGCCAAGATCGCCCTAGCGGGAGGAATGAGCAGTTCTTC
-	-	TRBV7-2	TRBJ2-7	CASSLGALSYEQYF	TGTGCCAGCAGCTTAGGGGCTCTATCCTACGAGCAGTACTTC
-	TRBD1	TRBV6-5	TRBJ1-6	CASRVTQGYSPLHF	TGTGCCAGCAGAGTTACACAGGGGTATTCACCCCTCCACTTT
-	-	TRBV3-1/TRBV3-2	TRBJ1-2	CASSQAGVSDGYTF	TGTGCCAGCAGCCAAGCAGGGGTAAGCGATGGCTACACCTTC
-	TRBD2	TRBV9	TRBJ2-7	CASSVAGGPYEQYF	TGTGCCAGCAGCGTAGCGGGAGGGCCCTACGAGCAGTACTTC
-	-	TRBV7-9	TRBJ1-1	CASSLAGTPGTEAFF	TGTGCCAGCAGCTTAGCTGGGACACCCGGGACTGAAGCTTTCTTT
-	-	TRBV29-1	TRBJ1-2	CSAPPSGSAGYTF	TGCAGCGCCCCCCCGTCGGGAAGCGCTGGCTACACCTTC
-	TRBD2	TRBV6-5	TRBJ2-2	CASRGLAGYTGELFF	TGTGCCAGCCGGGGCCTAGCGGGATACACCGGGGAGCTGTTTTTT